One and the same sample provided the 14 T cell receptor beta chains below, sequenced in a study of sequential checkpoint blockade in melanoma. Profiling relied on immunoSEQ multiplex PCR, and the TCRdb table lists in-frame clones only, not all of them. The repertoire holds more than 9,000 clones, with approximately 73% as singletons. Treatment noted: randomized to nivolumab then ipilimumab (arm A) or the reverse (arm B). Sequences were derived from CD8+ T cells sorted from blood (inferred from file names), sampled from a patient given nivolumab and ipilimumab in sequence. Receptors originate from a human donor with melanoma.

Turning to this clone: Mismatch with germline at one junction end may stem from a read error. The rearrangement uses TRBV7-7 and TRBJ1-4; 7 positions agree with TRBD1. The CDR3 covers 15 residues. Germline V lookup: CDR1 SSHAT, CDR2 FNYEAQ (reference sequence). CDR3 protein: CASSSSGGEGEKLFF. The CDR3 nucleotides are TGTGCTAGCAGCTCCTCAGGGGGAGAGGGGGAAAAACTGTTTTTT.

The V call is TRBV27, the J call TRBJ2-7; the D gene is possibly TRBD1 (5 bases). The V end was cut by 4 bases, the J end by 3 bases, with 19 bases between. The CDR3 contains 16 residues. Germline assignment: CDR1 MNHEY and CDR2 SMNVEV (reference sequence). The CDR3 region is CASSWKEPGIVYEQYF. CDR3 coding DNA: TGTGCCAGCAGTTGGAAGGAACCAGGGATCGTCTACGAGCAGTACTTC.

This chain uses TRBV6-6 with TRBJ2-5, with D hard to call. TRBJ2-7 explains the end of the DNA better; the J call may be wrong. This CDR3 is 13 amino acids long. Germline loops: CDR1 MNHNY, CDR2 SVGAGI (reference sequence). CDR3 sequence reads: CASSYAGSLEQYF. The CDR3 region has the DNA TGTGCCAGCAGCTACGCCGGGTCGCTCGAGCAGTACTTC.

The rearrangement uses TRBV27 and TRBJ2-1, with TRBD2 matching 7 bases. This CDR3 contains 15 residues. V shed 2 bases and J 7 bases; nucleotides not matched to a gene: 8. Germline assignment: CDR1 MNHEY and CDR2 SMNVEV (reference sequence). In nucleotides, the CDR3 is TGTGCCAGCAGTTTACGCGCGGGAGTTCTAAATGAGCAGTTCTTC. Amino acid sequence: CASSLRAGVLNEQFF.

The rearrangement joins TRBV4-3 to TRBJ2-5, with 10 bases fitting TRBD1. Judging by the DNA end, TRBJ2-7 fits better; the J call may be wrong. The CDR3 spans 18 residues. Germline CDR1 reads LGHNA; CDR2 reads YSLEER. CDR3 amino acids: CASSQDWGPGQGYYEQYF. CDR3 bases: TGCGCCAGCAGCCAAGATTGGGGTCCGGGACAGGGGTACTACGAGCAGTACTTC.

The rearrangement joins TRBV9 to TRBJ2-3; 10 nucleotides match TRBD2. The germline V gene encodes CDR1 SGDLS and CDR2 YYNGEE. The CDR3 has 14 amino acids. Trimming removed 3 bases from V and 6 bases from J; junction bases left unmatched: 4. The CDR3 sequence: CASSERGGRDTQYF. The CDR3 nucleotides read TGTGCCAGCAGCGAGCGGGGGGGCCGGGATACGCAGTATTTT.

This clone has a handful of counts. The chain links TRBV11-2 to TRBJ2-3; D call uncertain. Germline-derived CDR1 and CDR2 are SGHAT and FQNNGV. V was cut by 5 bases and J by 4 bases, with 16 bases left in between. The CDR3 length is 15 residues. This CDR3 is CASSLLPTRADTQYF. CDR3 nucleotide sequence: TGTGCCAGCAGCCTTCTCCCGACTCGCGCAGATACGCAGTATTTT.

This chain connects TRBV7-9 to TRBJ2-1; TRBD2 is a possible D gene (5 bases). The V gene's germline CDR1 is SEHNR and CDR2 FQNEAQ (reference sequence). V lost 2 bases and J lost 4, with 6 bases in between. This CDR3 is 13 amino acids long. CDR3 in amino acids: CASSLQRYNEQFF. CDR3 nucleotide sequence: TGTGCCAGCAGCTTACAGCGGTACAATGAGCAGTTCTTC.

The rearrangement uses TRBV14 and TRBJ2-7; 9 nucleotides line up with TRBD1. Germline-derived CDR1 and CDR2 are SGHDN and FVKESK. V dropped 3 bases and J dropped 1; count of bases not matched to a gene: 1. CDR3 length: 14 amino acids. This chain's CDR3 is CASSQGTGSYEQYF. For the CDR3, the DNA is TGTGCCAGCAGCCAGGGGACAGGGTCCTACGAGCAGTACTTC.

By share of the sample, this clone is large. The V gene is TRBV6-4, the J gene TRBJ2-6; no firm D call. The germline V gene has CDR1 MRHNA and CDR2 SNTAGT. V lost 0 bases, J lost 0 bases, and 6 bases lay in between. The CDR3 totals 16 residues. DNA of the CDR3: TGTGCCAGCAGTGACTCTTCAGGCTCTGGGGCCAACGTCCTGACTTTC. Its protein is CASSDSSGSGANVLTF.

This chain connects TRBV7-6 to TRBJ1-2, with unresolved D. CDR3 size: 15 residues. V was cut by 4 bases and J by 8 bases, with 20 bases left in between. Germline CDR1 and CDR2: SGHVS and FNYEAQ. The CDR3 spells CASSSSPLSFGGYTF. Written as DNA, the CDR3 is TGTGCCAGCAGCTCCAGCCCCCTCTCTTTCGGGGGCTACACCTTC.

The genes are TRBV9 and TRBJ2-3, with 7 bases fitting TRBD2. With V trimmed by 3 bases and J by 6 bases, 13 bases remained unmatched. Germline CDR1 and CDR2: SGDLS and YYNGEE. This CDR3 spans 16 amino acids. CDR3 in DNA: TGTGCCAGCAGCGGGGGGGGAGGCAGGGACCCGGATACGCAGTATTTT. Its translation is CASSGGGGRDPDTQYF.

This chain joins TRBV9 and TRBJ1-1, with 8 bases identical to TRBD1. V was pared by 4 bases and J by 5 bases, with 7 bases of the junction left unmatched. The CDR3 has 14 amino acids. CDR1 and CDR2 from the germline V gene are SGDLS and YYNGEE. The CDR3 sequence: CASSYGQGWTEAFF. In nucleotides, the CDR3 is TGTGCCAGCAGCTACGGACAGGGCTGGACTGAAGCTTTCTTT.

This clone has only a few counts. The chain links TRBV27 to TRBJ2-3, with 7 bases that match TRBD2. Trimming took 5 bases from V and 6 from J; bases not matched to a gene: 8. Germline CDR1 and CDR2: MNHEY and SMNVEV (reference sequence). This CDR3 region has 14 residues. CDR3 bases: TGTGCCAGCAGTCTCAGTGCGGGGGTGGATACGCAGTATTTT. Translating it yields CASSLSAGVDTQYF.